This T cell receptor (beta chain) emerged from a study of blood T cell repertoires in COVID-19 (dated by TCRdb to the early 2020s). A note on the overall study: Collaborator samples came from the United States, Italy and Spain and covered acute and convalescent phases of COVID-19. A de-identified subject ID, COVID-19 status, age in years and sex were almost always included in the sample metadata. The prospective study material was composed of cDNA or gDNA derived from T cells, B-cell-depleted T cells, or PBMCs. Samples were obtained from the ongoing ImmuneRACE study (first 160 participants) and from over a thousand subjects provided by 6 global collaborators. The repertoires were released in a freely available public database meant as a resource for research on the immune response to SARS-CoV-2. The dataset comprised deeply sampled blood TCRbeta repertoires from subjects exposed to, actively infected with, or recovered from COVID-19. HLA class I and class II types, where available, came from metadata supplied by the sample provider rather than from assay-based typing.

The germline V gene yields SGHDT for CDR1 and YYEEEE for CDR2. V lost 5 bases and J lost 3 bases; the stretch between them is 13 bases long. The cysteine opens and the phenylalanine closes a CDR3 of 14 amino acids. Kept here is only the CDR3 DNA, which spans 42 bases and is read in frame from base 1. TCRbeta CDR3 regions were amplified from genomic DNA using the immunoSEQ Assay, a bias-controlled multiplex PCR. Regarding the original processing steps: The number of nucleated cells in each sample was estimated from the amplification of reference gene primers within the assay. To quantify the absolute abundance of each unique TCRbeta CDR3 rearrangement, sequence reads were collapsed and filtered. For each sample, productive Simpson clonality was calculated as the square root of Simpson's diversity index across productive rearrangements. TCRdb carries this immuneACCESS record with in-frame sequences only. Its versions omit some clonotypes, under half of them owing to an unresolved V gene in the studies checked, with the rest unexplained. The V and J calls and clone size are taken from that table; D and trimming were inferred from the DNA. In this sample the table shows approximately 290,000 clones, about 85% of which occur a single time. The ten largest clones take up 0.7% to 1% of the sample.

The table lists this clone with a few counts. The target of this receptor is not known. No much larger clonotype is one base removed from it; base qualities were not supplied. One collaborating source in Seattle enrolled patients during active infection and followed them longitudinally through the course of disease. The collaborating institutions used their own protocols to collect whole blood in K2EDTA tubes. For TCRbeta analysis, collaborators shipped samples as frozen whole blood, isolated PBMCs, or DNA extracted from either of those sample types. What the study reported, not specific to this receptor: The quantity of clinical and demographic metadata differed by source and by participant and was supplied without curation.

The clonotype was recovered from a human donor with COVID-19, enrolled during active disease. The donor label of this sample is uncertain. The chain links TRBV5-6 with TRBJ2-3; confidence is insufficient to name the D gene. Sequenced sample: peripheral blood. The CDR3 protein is CASRPGGSTDTQYF. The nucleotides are TGTGCCAGCAGACCCGGCGGCTCGACAGATACGCAGTATTTT. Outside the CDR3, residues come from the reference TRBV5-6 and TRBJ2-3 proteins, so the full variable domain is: DAGVTQSPTHLIKTRGQQVTLRCSPKSGHDTVSWYQQALGQGPQFIFQYYEEEERQRGNFPDRFSGHQFPNYSSELNVNALLLGDSALYLCASRPGGSTDTQYFGPGTRLTVL.